This T cell receptor beta chain was observed in a study of shared clonotypes between healthy human individuals. Across the study: Every donor yielded three CD4 naive, three CD4 memory, two CD8 naive and one CD8 memory plate. Broader study findings: The study found 4.5% to 5% of naive CD4 clonotypes shared across a few donors. Estimated clonotype richness was generally higher in naive than memory subsets. Non-shared clonotypes had lower generation probabilities than clonotypes shared by all four sorted-subset donors.

In the case of this clone: The antigen is undetermined.

The germline V and J ends were trimmed by 2 bases and 2 bases, with 10 bases remaining between them. The CDR3 has 14 amino acids. Germline loops: CDR1 MNHEY, CDR2 SVGAGI. Naive CD8 cells lacked CD45RO and underwent positive selection for CCR7, leaving out terminally differentiated effector memory CD45RA+ cells. TCRdb keeps only in-frame clones here, not all; method: immunoSEQ multiplex PCR. The sample includes about 820,000 clones, more than 85% seen only once; the top ten take less than 25%. The genes are TRBV6-5 and TRBJ2-7; D remains ambiguous. The sample was naive CD8+ T cells sorted from blood. This clonotype originated in a man aged 25 to 45 in good health. The CDR3 loop reads CASSYGVKTYEQYF. The CDR3 nucleotides are TGTGCCAGCAGTTACGGTGTCAAAACCTACGAGCAGTACTTC.